A single sample gave rise to the 12 T cell receptor beta chains below, sequenced in a study of shared clonotypes between healthy human individuals. Sequenced by immunoSEQ multiplex PCR; TCRdb stores in-frame clones only, minus some. The sample lists roughly 2,500,000 clones, over 85% occurring once. Sequenced sample: naive CD4+ T cells from PBMCs. The subset here: CD45RA+ positively selected. The receptors derive from a man aged 18 to 30 in good health. Some clones in this sample may be carry-over from other donors' samples.

The chain recombines TRBV18 with TRBJ2-1; 12 positions match TRBD2. Germline V CDR1 and CDR2: KGHSH, LQKENI. V dropped 6 bases and J dropped 5; count of bases not matched to a gene: 8. CDR3 length equals 16 residues. CDR3 sequence (DNA): TGTGCCAGCTCCCTCCCTAGCGGGAGGGCCGACAATGAGCAGTTCTTC. Translated, it gives CASSLPSGRADNEQFF. The complete variable domain, with remaining parts taken from reference TRBV18 and TRBJ2-1, reads NAGVMQNPRHLVRRRGQEARLRCSPMKGHSHVYWYRQLPEEGLKFMVYLQKENIIDESGMPKERFSAEFPKEGPSILRIQQVVRGDSAAYFCASSLPSGRADNEQFFGPGTRLTVL.

The V call is TRBV18, the J call TRBJ1-5; no clear D. Trimming left V 3 bases short and J 7 bases short, with 13 bases between. There are 14 residues in the CDR3. The germline V gene encodes CDR1 KGHSH and CDR2 LQKENI. Here the CDR3 reads CASSPAASLQPQHF. DNA for the CDR3: TGTGCCAGCTCACCCGCAGCTTCCCTCCAGCCCCAGCATTTT.

The V and J genes are TRBV30 and TRBJ1-2, with TRBD1 as a possible D gene (5 bases). The CDR3 consists of 17 residues. The germline V gene encodes CDR1 GTSNPN and CDR2 SVGIG (reference sequence). Trimming left V 5 bases short and J 4 bases short, with 26 bases between. CDR3 nucleotide sequence: TGTGCCTGGCGAACCGGGGGTGATGGGTTAAAGGGCTATGGCTACACCTTC. Translation gives CAWRTGGDGLKGYGYTF.

The chain carries TRBV28 and TRBJ2-7; D unclear. Germline V gives CDR1 MDHEN, CDR2 SYDVKM. This CDR3 is 12 amino acids long. Between the trimmed V and J ends, which lost 6 bases and 4 bases, there was a span of 10 bases. CDR3 sequence reads: CASRTTVYEQYF. The DNA for the CDR3 is TGTGCCAGCAGGACCACAGTTTACGAGCAGTACTTC.

Remarks on this clone: Other DNA variants within this sample encode the same CDR3. The chain is built from TRBV28 and TRBJ1-5, with unresolved D. The CDR3 loop spans 12 amino acids. Trimming stripped 2 bases from V and 7 bases from J, with 6 bases between. Per the germline V gene, CDR1 is MDHEN and CDR2 is SYDVKM. CDR3 DNA: TGTGCCAGCAGTTTAGTCAGACAGCCCCAGCATTTT. Its protein is CASSLVRQPQHF.

The chain joins TRBV6-6 to TRBJ1-1; 9 nucleotides agree with TRBD1. The germline CDR1 and CDR2 sequences are MNHNY and SVGAGI (reference sequence). The CDR3 has 15 residues. Trimming took 5 bases from V and 1 from J; bases not matched to a gene: 5. In nucleotides, the CDR3 is TGTGCCAGCAGTCCGCGGACAGGGGCGAACACTGAAGCTTTCTTT. It translates to CASSPRTGANTEAFF.

Comment on this clone: Within the sample, other DNA sequences also encode this same CDR3. The rearrangement uses TRBV6-1 and TRBJ2-6; D not resolved. The CDR3 length is 14 residues. CDR1 and CDR2 (germline): MNHNS, SASEGT. Trimming took off 6 bases at V and 0 bases at J, with 6 bases between the two ends. CDR3 in amino acids: CASSTVSGANVLTF. CDR3 sequence (DNA): TGTGCCAGCAGCACAGTCTCTGGGGCCAACGTCCTGACTTTC.

As DNA, the CDR3 is TGTGCCAGCAGCTTTGGCAGGGGTGGCCACGAGCAGTACTTC. Protein sequence: CASSFGRGGHEQYF. The genes are TRBV5-4 and TRBJ2-7, with TRBD1 as a possible D gene (6 bases). Per the germline V gene, CDR1 is SGHNT and CDR2 is YYREEE (reference sequence). V lost 2 bases and J 5 bases, leaving 14 bases between the germline ends. The CDR3 is 14 amino acids.

This clone was picked up a small number of times. J is TRBJ1-5 and V is TRBV7-9; 11 positions agree with TRBD1. V gave up 5 bases and J gave up 7 bases; unmatched junction bases: 4. In germline, CDR1 is SEHNR, CDR2 FQNEAQ (reference sequence). The CDR3 sequence is 14 residues long. The DNA for the CDR3 is TGTGCCAGCAGCCCGGACAGGGGGCAACAGCCCCAGCATTTT. Translation: CASSPDRGQQPQHF. The variable domain in full, with the rest retrieved from reference TRBV7-9 and TRBJ1-5, is DTGVSQNPRHKITKRGQNVTFRCDPISEHNRLYWYRQTLGQGPEFLTYFQNEAQLEKSRLLSDRFSAERPKGSFSTLEIQRTEQGDSAMYLCASSPDRGQQPQHFGDGTRLSIL.

This clone was recorded only once. J is TRBJ1-4 and V is TRBV5-1; D unresolved. The V end lost 4 bases, the J end lost 3 bases, and 10 bases lay between the germline ends. Germline lookup yields CDR1 SGHRS and CDR2 YFSETQ. This CDR3 spans 14 amino acids. The chain's CDR3 is CASSPLQANEKLFF. CDR3 DNA sequence: TGCGCCAGCAGCCCCTTGCAAGCTAATGAAAAACTGTTTTTT.

The chain combines TRBV7-9 with TRBJ2-7; TRBD1 matches 7 bases. V dropped 1 base and J dropped 3; count of bases not matched to a gene: 3. The CDR3 runs to 14 residues. Germline V gene sequence: CDR1 SEHNR, CDR2 FQNEAQ (reference sequence). The CDR3 DNA is TGTGCCAGCAGCTTAGAACAGGGGATCTACGAGCAGTACTTC. This translates into CASSLEQGIYEQYF. The full variable domain, in which reference TRBV7-9 and TRBJ2-7 provide the parts outside the CDR3, is DTGVSQNPRHKITKRGQNVTFRCDPISEHNRLYWYRQTLGQGPEFLTYFQNEAQLEKSRLLSDRFSAERPKGSFSTLEIQRTEQGDSAMYLCASSLEQGIYEQYFGPGTRLTVT.

Comments on this clone: Different DNA sequences within this sample yield the same CDR3. The chain carries TRBV28 and TRBJ1-2; 8 nucleotides match TRBD1. V was pared by 2 bases and J by 4 bases, with 0 bases of the junction left unmatched. The CDR3 has 13 amino acids. Per germline, CDR1 MDHEN and CDR2 SYDVKM. CDR3 nucleotide sequence: TGTGCCAGCAGTTTAACAGGGGGCTATGGCTACACCTTC. Its translation: CASSLTGGYGYTF.